A selection of T cell receptor beta chains follows, all from one sample in a study of CD8 T cells in ankylosing spondylitis. TCRdb recomputed calls from the 5' RACE reads with MiXCR, one row per CDR3 protein. The data hold fewer than 750,000 distinct CDR3 sequences, with 15% to 20% observed a single time. The sequencing input was blood, either unsorted or a sorted T cell fraction (not recorded which). The receptors derive from a male donor with ankylosing spondylitis. CDR3s include the opening cysteine and the closing phenylalanine or tryptophan. Fields, in order: V gene, D gene, clone size, J gene, CDR3 DNA, CDR3 protein. The D gene is left open where the match is weak. Clone sizes are given selectively: once, few, many, or a class where the clone is expanded.

TRBV20-1,-,few,TRBJ2-1,TGCAGTGCTAGAGATCGGGCGGGGAGCTCCTACAATGAGCAGTTCTTC,CSARDRAGSSYNEQFF
TRBV28,TRBD2,-,TRBJ2-3,TGTGCCAGCAGGGGCGGGGGGTTGTCAGATACGCAGTATTTT,CASRGGGLSDTQYF
TRBV18,TRBD1,-,TRBJ2-6,TGTGCCAGCTCACCACCGATTGGGGACAGGGCCTCTGGGGCCAACGTCCTGACTTTC,CASSPPIGDRASGANVLTF
TRBV2,-,-,TRBJ2-3,TGTGCCAGCAGTCCCACATGGTCAGATACGCAGTATTTT,CASSPTWSDTQYF
TRBV6-1,-,-,TRBJ2-1,TGTGCCAGCAGTGAATTTGGGGTATTGATGGCGTCCCCGACCTACAATGAGCAGTTCTTC,CASSEFGVLMASPTYNEQFF
TRBV2,TRBD1,-,TRBJ2-1,TGTGCCAGCACCGGGCCGTCGGCAGGGGGCTCCTACAATGAGCAGTTCTTC,CASTGPSAGGSYNEQFF
TRBV12-3/TRBV12-4,-,many,TRBJ2-7,TGTGCCAGCACCATGAGGGAGAGCTCCTACGAGCAGTACTTC,CASTMRESSYEQYF
TRBV9,TRBD1,few,TRBJ1-5,TGTGCCAGCAGTAAACAGGGGGGCAATCAGCCCCAGCATTTT,CASSKQGGNQPQHF
TRBV7-9,-,-,TRBJ1-5,TGTGCCAGCAGCCACAGCGAGGGGACTGACAATCAGCCCCAGCATTTT,CASSHSEGTDNQPQHF
TRBV7-2,TRBD2,few,TRBJ2-3,TGTGCCAGCAGCCCAGCTGGTAGCGGGAATGCAGATACGCAGTATTTT,CASSPAGSGNADTQYF
TRBV20-1,TRBD2,-,TRBJ2-7,TGCAGTGCTAGATTGGCGGGGGTTACCGAGCAGTACTTC,CSARLAGVTEQYF
TRBV7-3,-,-,TRBJ2-2,TGTGCCAGCAGCCCCTACTTGGGCCGGGGCGGGGAGCTGTTTTTT,CASSPYLGRGGELFF
TRBV7-9,-,-,TRBJ2-3,TGTGCCAGCAGCAGGAGGGACGCGGAAGAAGATACGCAGTATTTT,CASSRRDAEEDTQYF
TRBV24-1,-,-,TRBJ2-5,TGTGCCACCAGTGACTCTGTGGTGGGAGAGACCCAGTACTTC,CATSDSVVGETQYF
TRBV28,-,few,TRBJ1-6,TGTGCCAGCAGTTTATGGGGTAATTCACCCCTCCACTTT,CASSLWGNSPLHF
TRBV12-3/TRBV12-4,-,-,TRBJ2-3,TGTGCCAGCAGGTACCAGGGGCTGTATGCTGATACGCAGTATTTT,CASRYQGLYADTQYF